This passage covers 12 T cell receptor beta chains from one sample sequenced in a study of CD4+ T cells in melanoma. Only in-frame clones appear in the TCRdb table, and some are missing; sequencing was by immunoSEQ multiplex PCR. The sample shows 20,000 to 25,000 clones, over 75% of them seen only once. What was sequenced was cells from a culture (not recorded whether cultured in vitro). Receptor source: a human donor with melanoma.

This clone was found a few times. The CDR3 sequence: CASSFNPGQGARTEAFF. In nucleotides, the CDR3 is TGCGCCAGCAGCTTTAATCCGGGACAGGGGGCGCGCACTGAAGCTTTCTTT. The chain couples TRBV5-1 to TRBJ1-1; 12 positions agree with TRBD1. Per germline, CDR1 SGHRS and CDR2 YFSETQ. CDR3 length equals 17 residues. V shed 2 bases and J 4 bases; nucleotides not matched to a gene: 9.

J is TRBJ2-6 and V is TRBV7-2; D is unclear. This CDR3 contains 15 residues. Germline CDR1 and CDR2: SGHTA and FQGNSA. Trimming left V 1 base short and J 1 base short, with 5 bases between. This CDR3 reads CASSLVRSGANVLTF. CDR3 in DNA: TGTGCCAGCAGCTTAGTCAGATCTGGGGCCAACGTCCTGACTTTC.

This sequence joins TRBV4-1 and TRBJ2-2; D is uncertain. Trimming removed 4 bases from V and 5 bases from J, with 20 bases in between. This CDR3 contains 17 residues. Germline assignment: CDR1 MGHRA and CDR2 YSYEKL. Written as DNA, the CDR3 is TGCGCCAGCAGCCCGTACTGGTTCCATCCGAGGACCGGGGAGCTGTTTTTT. Translated, it gives CASSPYWFHPRTGELFF.

The chain employs TRBV5-4 and TRBJ2-2, with D possibly being TRBD1 or TRBD2 (5 bases each). The CDR3 is made up of 16 amino acids. The V end lost 1 base, the J end lost 1 base, and 11 bases lay between the germline ends. CDR1 and CDR2 from the germline V gene are SGHNT and YYREEE (reference sequence). The CDR3 sequence: CASSLFLGVNTGELFF. CDR3 DNA: TGTGCCAGCAGCTTGTTTCTGGGGGTGAACACCGGGGAGCTGTTTTTT.

The chain joins TRBV2 to TRBJ1-4, with D possibly being TRBD1 (5 bases). The V and J ends lost 7 bases and 4 bases respectively, with 13 bases between them. The CDR3 runs to 14 residues. Germline V gene lookup returns CDR1 SNHLY and CDR2 FYNNEI. CDR3 coding DNA: TGTGCCAGCAACTCGGCGGGGGGTAATGAAAAACTGTTTTTT. Translating it yields CASNSAGGNEKLFF.

This chain uses TRBV5-1 with TRBJ2-3; D is perhaps TRBD2 (5 bases). The CDR3 length is 13 residues. The germline V and J ends were trimmed by 4 bases and 2 bases, with 8 bases remaining between them. Germline V lookup: CDR1 SGHRS, CDR2 YFSETQ. The CDR3 coding sequence is TGCGCCAGCAGCCGAGGGTCCACAGATACGCAGTATTTT. This codes for CASSRGSTDTQYF.

The CDR3 here is CAISEGIEAQYF. The CDR3 nucleotides read TGTGCCATCAGTGAGGGGATAGAGGCCCAGTACTTC. This chain uses TRBV10-3 with TRBJ2-7; D remains unclear. V was cut by 2 bases and J by 10 bases, with 12 bases left in between. Looked up from germline, CDR1 is ENHRY and CDR2 is SYGVKD. The CDR3 extends over 12 amino acids.

The rearrangement links TRBV5-1 to TRBJ2-2, with 11 nucleotides matching TRBD2. Looked up from germline, CDR1 is SGHRS and CDR2 is YFSETQ. Trimming at V came to 2 bases and at J to 0 bases, leaving 12 bases not matched to a gene. CDR3 length equals 20 residues. The CDR3 DNA reads TGCGCCAGCAGCTTCGGCCTAGCGGGGGGACGCGAATCGAACACCGGGGAGCTGTTTTTT. This gives the protein CASSFGLAGGRESNTGELFF.

This clone was counted between two and nine times. CDR3 DNA sequence: TGTGCCAGCTCACAAGGGACAGGGCGGCATAACTATGGCTACACCTTC. This gives the protein CASSQGTGRHNYGYTF. The chain employs TRBV18 and TRBJ1-2, with 9 bases lining up with TRBD1. Germline CDR1 KGHSH, CDR2 LQKENI. This CDR3 is 16 amino acids long. The V gene end was trimmed by 4 bases and the J gene end by 1 base; junction bases not matched to a gene: 7. Using reference TRBV18 and TRBJ1-2 for the parts outside the CDR3, the full variable domain is NAGVMQNPRHLVRRRGQEARLRCSPMKGHSHVYWYRQLPEEGLKFMVYLQKENIIDESGMPKERFSAEFPKEGPSILRIQQVVRGDSAAYFCASSQGTGRHNYGYTFGSGTRLTVV.

This clone has just a few counts. This rearrangement joins TRBV30 to TRBJ2-1; 7 positions match TRBD2. The CDR3 spans 12 residues. The trim removed 3 bases at V and 7 bases at J, leaving 3 bases unmatched. CDR1 GTSNPN and CDR2 SVGIG come from the germline V gene (reference sequence). The CDR3 region has the DNA TGTGCCTGGAGCGGACTAGTAAATGAGCAGTTCTTC. Its protein is CAWSGLVNEQFF.

The rearrangement uses TRBV19 and TRBJ2-5; 9 bases are a match to TRBD2. Germline V CDR1 and CDR2: LNHDA, SQIVND (reference sequence). The CDR3 is made up of 16 amino acids. The trim removed 1 base at V and 6 bases at J, leaving 9 bases unmatched. CDR3 amino acids: CASSIGISGGLKTQYF. The CDR3 bases are TGTGCCAGTAGTATAGGGATTAGCGGGGGATTGAAGACCCAGTACTTC.

The J gene is TRBJ2-5, the V gene TRBV5-1, with a tentative D call TRBD1 (5 bases). The CDR3 is 13 residues long. The germline V and J ends were trimmed by 2 bases and 3 bases, with 8 bases remaining between them. Germline lookup yields CDR1 SGHRS and CDR2 YFSETQ. The chain's CDR3 is CASSFQGEETQYF. CDR3 DNA sequence: TGCGCCAGCAGCTTCCAGGGTGAAGAGACCCAGTACTTC.